The clone carrying this TCR beta chain was counted a few times. Treg sorting used a CD4+CD25+CD127-/low gate. In TCRdb, the 5' RACE reads were re-called with MiXCR into one record per CDR3 protein. Among approximately 60,000 distinct CDR3 sequences listed, roughly 28% were seen once. CDR1 and CDR2 from the germline V gene are MDHEN and SYDVKM. The CDR3 covers 14 residues. V shed 9 bases, J shed 2 bases, and the junction held 10 bases outside the gene matches. Material for sequencing was tumor-infiltrating Tregs sorted from the breast tumor. The chain combines TRBV28 with TRBJ2-7, with TRBD2 matching over 7 bases. The TCR sequence derives from a female donor with breast cancer. CDR3: CASFPGLGAYEQYF. As DNA, the CDR3 is TGTGCCAGTTTTCCTGGACTAGGTGCCTACGAGCAGTACTTC.